Only a few counts were recorded for the clone carrying this TCR beta chain. The data originate from a study of blood T cell repertoires in COVID-19. Study in general: The United States, Italy and Spain provided the acute and convalescent COVID-19 samples.

The assay was immunoSEQ multiplex PCR, and TCRdb's table has in-frame clones only and misses some. In the table there are approximately 100,000 clones, 80% to 90% of which are singletons. CDR1 is SGHRS, CDR2 YFSETQ, per germline. V was clipped by 0 bases and J by 1 base; unmatched bases: 3. The CDR3 spans 15 residues. This sequence originates from a human donor in a cohort sampled during active COVID-19. This chain uses TRBV5-1 with TRBJ2-7; 8 nucleotides agree with TRBD1. The sequenced sample consisted of peripheral blood. In DNA, the CDR3 is TGCGCCAGCAGCTTGGAGGACAGGGTGTCCTACGAGCAGTACTTC. This codes for CASSLEDRVSYEQYF.